This T cell receptor (beta chain) was observed in a study of identical twins. The study's findings and limits: Models predicted too little out-of-frame TCR alpha sharing in monozygotic twins.

This clonotype was recorded many times. Its antigen is as yet unknown. This CDR3 spans 15 amino acids. CDR1 is KGHSH, CDR2 LQKENI, per germline. V lost 6 bases to trimming and J lost 4 bases, with 16 bases between them. TCRdb fed the 5' RACE reads into MiXCR, producing one record per CDR3 protein. Altogether around 100,000 distinct CDR3 sequences are present, about 6% being singletons, with the ten largest covering roughly 12%. This receptor was obtained from a woman aged 45-60 years in good health. The chain has TRBV18 and TRBJ1-3; D unclear. The sequencing input was memory T cells sorted from blood. This CDR3 reads CASSALGMSGNTIYF. For the CDR3, the DNA is TGTGCCAGCTCGGCTCTGGGGATGAGCGGAAACACCATATATTTT. The full variable domain, in which reference TRBV18 and TRBJ1-3 provide the parts outside the CDR3, is NAGVMQNPRHLVRRRGQEARLRCSPMKGHSHVYWYRQLPEEGLKFMVYLQKENIIDESGMPKERFSAEFPKEGPSILRIQQVVRGDSAAYFCASSALGMSGNTIYFGEGSWLTVV.